Detailed here is one T cell receptor beta chain. As yet, its antigen is unknown. Amplification of TCR beta CDR3 regions used RNA transcripts. HTBI primers primed a first-round RT-PCR, and a second-round multiplex PCR followed. TCRdb fed the multiplex PCR reads into MiXCR, producing one record per CDR3 protein. The sample has around 660,000 distinct CDR3 sequences, over 40% seen once; the top ten hold around 3.3%. The record originates from a study of Graves' ophthalmopathy and Graves' hyperthyroidism. CDR3 length: 14 residues. Germline CDR1 reads SGHRS; CDR2 reads YFSETQ. Trimming took 4 bases from V and 0 from J, leaving 10 bases between them. The study excluded patients with other autoimmune diseases, uncontrolled infections, pregnancy or lactation. The authors isolated PBMCs from 9.5 to 10 ml of fresh peripheral blood. Notes on the study in general: Detection in blood was also observed for most expanded thyroid clonotypes above 0.001 frequency.

What was sequenced was peripheral blood. The chain joins TRBV5-1 to TRBJ2-5, with a weak D call TRBD2 (5 bases). The origin of this receptor is an adult man with Graves' ophthalmopathy. CDR3 region: CASSSEGYQETQYF. The CDR3 DNA follows: TGCGCCAGCAGCAGCGAGGGTTACCAAGAGACCCAGTACTTC. Complete variable domain (other parts from reference TRBV5-1 and TRBJ2-5): KAGVTQTPRYLIKTRGQQVTLSCSPISGHRSVSWYQQTPGQGLQFLFEYFSETQRNKGNFPGRFSGRQFSNSRSEMNVSTLELGDSALYLCASSSEGYQETQYFGPGTRLLVL.